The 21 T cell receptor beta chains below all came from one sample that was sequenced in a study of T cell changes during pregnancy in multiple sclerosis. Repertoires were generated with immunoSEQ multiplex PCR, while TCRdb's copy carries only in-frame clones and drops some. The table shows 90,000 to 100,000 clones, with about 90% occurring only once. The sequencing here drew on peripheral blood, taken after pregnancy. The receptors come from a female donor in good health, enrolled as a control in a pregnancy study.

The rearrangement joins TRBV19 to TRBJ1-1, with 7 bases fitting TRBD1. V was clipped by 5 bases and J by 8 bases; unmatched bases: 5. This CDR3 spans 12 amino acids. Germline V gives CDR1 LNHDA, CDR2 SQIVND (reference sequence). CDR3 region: CASSPGTAEAFF. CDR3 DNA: TGTGCCAGTAGTCCCGGGACAGCCGAAGCTTTCTTT. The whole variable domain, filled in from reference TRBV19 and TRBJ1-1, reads DGGITQSPKYLFRKEGQNVTLSCEQNLNHDAMYWYRQDPGQGLRLIYYSQIVNDFQKGDIAEGYSVSREKKESFPLTVTSAQKNPTAFYLCASSPGTAEAFFGQGTRLTVV.

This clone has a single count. The CDR3 sequence: CASSLEGRGLRNQPQHF. The CDR3 nucleotides read TGTGCCAGCAGCTTAGAGGGCAGGGGGCTTCGTAATCAGCCCCAGCATTTT. This chain links TRBV7-8 with TRBJ1-5; 8 nucleotides agree with TRBD1. The CDR3 contains 17 residues. V gave up 1 base and J gave up 4 bases; unmatched junction bases: 9. Germline loops: CDR1 SGHVS, CDR2 FQNEAQ.

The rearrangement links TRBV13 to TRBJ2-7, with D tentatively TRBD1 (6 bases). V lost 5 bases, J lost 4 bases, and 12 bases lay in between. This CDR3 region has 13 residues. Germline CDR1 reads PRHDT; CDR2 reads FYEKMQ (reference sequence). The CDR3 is CASSREQGYEQYF. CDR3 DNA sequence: TGTGCCAGCAGCCGAGAACAGGGATACGAGCAGTACTTC.

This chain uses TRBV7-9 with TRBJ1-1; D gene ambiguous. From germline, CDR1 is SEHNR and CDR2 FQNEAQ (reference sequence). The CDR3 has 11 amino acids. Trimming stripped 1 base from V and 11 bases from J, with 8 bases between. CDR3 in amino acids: CASSLGPVAFF. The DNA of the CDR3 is TGTGCCAGCAGCTTAGGTCCTGTGGCTTTCTTT.

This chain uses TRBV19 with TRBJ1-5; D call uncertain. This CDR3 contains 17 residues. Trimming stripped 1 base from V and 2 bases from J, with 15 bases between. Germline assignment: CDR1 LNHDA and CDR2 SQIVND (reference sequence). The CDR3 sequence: CASSIGGGLAGNQPQHF. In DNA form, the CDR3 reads TGTGCCAGTAGTATAGGTGGAGGATTAGCGGGCAATCAGCCCCAGCATTTT.

The CDR3: CASSLATGNTDTQYF. DNA of the CDR3: TGTGCCAGCAGCTTAGCCACAGGGAACACAGATACGCAGTATTTT. The rearrangement joins TRBV7-9 to TRBJ2-3, with D possibly TRBD1 on 6 matching bases. Germline CDR1 reads SEHNR; CDR2 reads FQNEAQ (reference sequence). This CDR3 contains 15 residues. Trimming pared 0 bases from V and 2 bases from J, leaving 9 bases between.

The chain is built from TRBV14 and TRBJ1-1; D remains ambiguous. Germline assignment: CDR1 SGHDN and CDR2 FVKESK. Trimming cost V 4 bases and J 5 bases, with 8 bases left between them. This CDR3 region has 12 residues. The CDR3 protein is CASSRRGTEAFF. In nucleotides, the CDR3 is TGTGCCAGCAGCCGTCGAGGGACTGAAGCTTTCTTT.

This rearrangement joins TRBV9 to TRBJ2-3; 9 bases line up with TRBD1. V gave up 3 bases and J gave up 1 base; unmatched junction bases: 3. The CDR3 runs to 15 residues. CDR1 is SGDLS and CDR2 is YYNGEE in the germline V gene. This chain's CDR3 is CASSGRDRGTDTQYF. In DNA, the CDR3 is TGTGCCAGCAGCGGCCGGGACAGGGGCACAGATACGCAGTATTTT. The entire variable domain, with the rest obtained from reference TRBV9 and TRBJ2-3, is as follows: DSGVTQTPKHLITATGQRVTLRCSPRSGDLSVYWYQQSLDQGLQFLIQYYNGEERAKGNILERFSAQQFPDLHSELNLSSLELGDSALYFCASSGRDRGTDTQYFGPGTRLTVL.

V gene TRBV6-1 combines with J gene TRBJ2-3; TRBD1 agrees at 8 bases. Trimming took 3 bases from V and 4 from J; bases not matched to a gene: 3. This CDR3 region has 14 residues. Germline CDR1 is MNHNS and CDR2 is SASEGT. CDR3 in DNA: TGTGCCAGCAGTGACGGACAGGGCGCAGATACGCAGTATTTT. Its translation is CASSDGQGADTQYF.

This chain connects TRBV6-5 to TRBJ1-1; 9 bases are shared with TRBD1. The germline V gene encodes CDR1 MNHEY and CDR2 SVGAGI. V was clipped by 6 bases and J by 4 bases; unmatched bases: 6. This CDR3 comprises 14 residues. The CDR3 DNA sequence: TGTGCCAGCAGCTTGGGACAGGGTATCACTGAAGCTTTCTTT. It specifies CASSLGQGITEAFF.

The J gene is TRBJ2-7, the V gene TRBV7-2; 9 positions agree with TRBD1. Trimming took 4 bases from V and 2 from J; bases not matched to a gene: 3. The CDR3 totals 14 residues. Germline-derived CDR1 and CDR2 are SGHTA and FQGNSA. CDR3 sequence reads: CASSYGQGTYEQYF. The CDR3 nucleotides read TGTGCCAGCAGCTATGGACAGGGGACCTACGAGCAGTACTTC.

CDR3 sequence: CASSPDSGRRADEQFF. The CDR3 DNA reads as TGTGCCAGCTCACCGGATAGCGGGAGGAGAGCGGATGAGCAGTTCTTC. This rearrangement joins TRBV18 to TRBJ2-1, with 10 positions matching TRBD2. The V gene's germline CDR1 is KGHSH and CDR2 LQKENI. The CDR3 has 16 residues. V lost 3 bases to trimming and J lost 8 bases; unmatched junction nucleotides: 10.

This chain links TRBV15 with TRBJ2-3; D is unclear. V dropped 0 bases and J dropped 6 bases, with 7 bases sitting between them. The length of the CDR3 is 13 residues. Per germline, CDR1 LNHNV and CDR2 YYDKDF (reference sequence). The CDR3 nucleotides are TGTGCCACCAGCAGAGAGGAGCTCGATACGCAGTATTTT. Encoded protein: CATSREELDTQYF.

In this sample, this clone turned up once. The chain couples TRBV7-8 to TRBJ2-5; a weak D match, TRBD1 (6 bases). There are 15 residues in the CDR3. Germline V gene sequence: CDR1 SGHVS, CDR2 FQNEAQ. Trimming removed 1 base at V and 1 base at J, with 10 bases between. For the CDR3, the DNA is TGTGCCAGCAGCTTAGGAGGGGGAAGCCAAGAGACCCAGTACTTC. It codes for CASSLGGGSQETQYF.

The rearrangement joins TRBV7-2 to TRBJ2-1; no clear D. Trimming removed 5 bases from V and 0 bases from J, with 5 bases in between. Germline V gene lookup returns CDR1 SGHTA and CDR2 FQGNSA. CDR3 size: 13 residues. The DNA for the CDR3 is TGTGCCAGCAGCGACATCTCCTACAATGAGCAGTTCTTC. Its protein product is CASSDISYNEQFF.

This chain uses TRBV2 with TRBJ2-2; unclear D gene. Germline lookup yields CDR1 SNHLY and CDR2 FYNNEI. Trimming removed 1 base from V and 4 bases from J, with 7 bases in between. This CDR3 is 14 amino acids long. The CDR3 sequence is CASSEGHLTGELFF. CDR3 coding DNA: TGTGCCAGCAGTGAAGGGCATCTCACCGGGGAGCTGTTTTTT.

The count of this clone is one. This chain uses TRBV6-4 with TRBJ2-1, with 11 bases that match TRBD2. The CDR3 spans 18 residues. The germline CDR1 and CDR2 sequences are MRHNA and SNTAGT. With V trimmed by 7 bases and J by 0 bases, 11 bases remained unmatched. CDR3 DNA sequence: TGTGCCAGCACGCGTGCTAGCGGGGGGCCGAGCTCCTACAATGAGCAGTTCTTC. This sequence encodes CASTRASGGPSSYNEQFF.

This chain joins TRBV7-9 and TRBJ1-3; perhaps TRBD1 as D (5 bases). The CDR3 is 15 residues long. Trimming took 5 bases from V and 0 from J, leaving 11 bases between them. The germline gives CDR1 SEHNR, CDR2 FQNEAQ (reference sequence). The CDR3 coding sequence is TGTGCCAGCAGCCACAGGCCGTCCTCTGGAAACACCATATATTTT. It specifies CASSHRPSSGNTIYF.

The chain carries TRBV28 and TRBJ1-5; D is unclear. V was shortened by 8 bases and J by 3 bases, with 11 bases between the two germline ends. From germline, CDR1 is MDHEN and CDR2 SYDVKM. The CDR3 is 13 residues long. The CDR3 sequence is CASRGGINQPQHF. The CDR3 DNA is TGTGCCAGCCGGGGAGGAATCAATCAGCCCCAGCATTTT.

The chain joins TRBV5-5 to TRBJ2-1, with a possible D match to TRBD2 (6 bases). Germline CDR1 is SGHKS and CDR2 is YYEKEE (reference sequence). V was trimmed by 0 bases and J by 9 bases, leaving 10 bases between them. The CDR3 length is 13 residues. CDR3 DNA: TGTGCCAGCAGCTTGGGCGGAGGGTTTGAGCAGTTCTTC. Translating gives CASSLGGGFEQFF.

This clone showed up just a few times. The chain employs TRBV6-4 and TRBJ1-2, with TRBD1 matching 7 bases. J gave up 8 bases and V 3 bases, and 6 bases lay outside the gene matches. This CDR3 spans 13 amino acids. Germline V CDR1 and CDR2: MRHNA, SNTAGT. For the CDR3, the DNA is TGTGCCAGCAGTGATTGGGACAGAAGGGGCTACACCTTC. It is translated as CASSDWDRRGYTF.